The text below deals with one T cell receptor (beta chain). This sample is part of a study of blood T cell repertoires in COVID-19. About the study: Samples came from the United States, Italy and Spain, spanning acute and convalescent COVID-19.

As originally analysed: Counts of nucleated cells, estimated from reference gene primer amplification, were obtained. Here immunoSEQ multiplex PCR was the method, and the copy in TCRdb shows in-frame clones only, minus some. That table furnishes V, J and clone size, whereas the DNA furnished D and trimming. The table has 200,000 to 300,000 clones, about 83% seen once; the top ten hold 5.5% to 6.5%. Looked up from germline, CDR1 is SGHKS and CDR2 is YYEKEE (reference sequence). The CDR3 contains 15 residues. The V end was cut by 0 bases, the J end by 0 bases, with 9 bases between. Followed over time, Seattle patients had been enrolled while infection was active.

Sequencing used peripheral blood. The chain links TRBV5-5 to TRBJ1-1, with a possible D match to TRBD1 (5 bases). This TCR came from a woman older than 75 with COVID-19, enrolled during active disease. The CDR3 is CASSLAAGMNTEAFF. CDR3 nucleotide sequence: TGTGCCAGCAGCTTGGCCGCAGGGATGAACACTGAAGCTTTCTTT. Supplemented by reference TRBV5-5 and TRBJ1-1, the full variable domain reads DAGVTQSPTHLIKTRGQQVTLRCSPISGHKSVSWYQQVLGQGPQFIFQYYEKEERGRGNFPDRFSARQFPNYSSELNVNALLLGDSALYLCASSLAAGMNTEAFFGQGTRLTVV.